The clone carrying this T cell receptor beta chain has a handful of counts. These data come from a study of early T cells in non-severe SARS-CoV-2 infection. TCRdb processed the 5' RACE reads anew with MiXCR; each CDR3 protein has one entry. The sample yields approximately 79,000 distinct CDR3 sequences, approximately 13% seen once. Germline trimming cut 5 bases from V and 6 bases from J; bases unmatched to any gene: 4. The CDR3 loop spans 14 amino acids. V gene TRBV12-3 or TRBV12-4 combines with J gene TRBJ2-2; 9 bases match TRBD1. The TCR comes from an adult who was a healthcare worker with PCR-confirmed SARS-CoV-2 infection or an uninfected control (not recorded which). The sequencing input was whole blood. Here the CDR3 reads CASSGGQGSGELFF. In DNA, the CDR3 is TGTGCCAGCAGTGGGGGACAGGGCTCCGGGGAGCTGTTTTTT.